This T cell receptor (beta chain) originates from a study of blood T cell repertoires in COVID-19. Across the whole study: Material from acute and convalescent COVID-19 was sourced from the United States, Italy and Spain. PBMCs, B-cell-depleted T cells, or T cells provided the cDNA or gDNA that made up the material.

Authors' data handling: The authors estimated nucleated cell counts from reference gene primer amplification. Assay: immunoSEQ multiplex PCR; the TCRdb copy retains only in-frame clones and omits some. V, J and clone size derive from that table, while D and trimming were established from the DNA sequence. Of under 250,000 clones listed, less than 85% were seen once; the top ten hold approximately 2.6%. This TCR was sampled from a woman between 70 and 85 years old with active or convalescent COVID-19. The sample taken for sequencing was peripheral blood.

The CDR3 sequence is CASSKGEGEETQYF. The CDR3 DNA reads TGTGCCAGCAGCAAAGGAGAGGGGGAAGAGACCCAGTACTTC. The rearrangement links TRBV21-1 to TRBJ2-5; no check of the table's D call, TRBD1, against the DNA was made. TRBV21-1 has pseudogene status. The CDR3 is made up of 14 amino acids.